The clone carrying this T cell receptor beta chain was recorded many times. Antigen unknown. TCRdb processed the 5' RACE reads anew with MiXCR; each CDR3 protein has one entry. The sample has about 310,000 distinct CDR3 sequences; roughly a fifth are singletons. The CDR3 length is 13 residues. Germline V gene lookup returns CDR1 SGHTA and CDR2 FQGNSA. V gave up 6 bases and J gave up 4 bases; unmatched junction bases: 4. This record comes from a study of T-cell memory formation after mild COVID-19. Regarding the study as a whole: Some SARS-CoV-2-responding clones were already detected in memory before infection.

The sequence came from a man younger than 35 who had mild COVID-19 (a few samples of this study predate the infection). Cell type and time point are not known. The sequenced sample was PBMCs or a T cell subset sorted from them (not recorded which). The V call is TRBV7-2, the J call TRBJ1-1, with 8 bases that match TRBD1. The CDR3 sequence: CASSFDRGTEAFF. The CDR3 DNA is TGTGCCAGCAGTTTCGACAGGGGCACTGAAGCTTTCTTT.